This T cell receptor beta chain was profiled in a study of regulatory T cells in long-lasting Graves disease. At the level of the study: To qualify as persistent, Graves' disease required over 5 years of antithyroid drugs with positive TSH receptor antibodies. Study outcomes and limitations: Persistent disease favored TRBV28, TRBJ1-2 and TRBJ2-5.

This clonotype was detected a few times. Its antigen is not identified. Trimming took off 3 bases at V and 1 base at J, with 12 bases between the two ends. The length of the CDR3 is 14 residues. Germline lookup yields CDR1 SQVTM and CDR2 ANQGSEA. Sequencing libraries for TCR beta were prepared with iRepertoire HTBI primers and Arm-PCR of CDR3 regions. TCRdb fed the multiplex PCR reads into MiXCR, producing one record per CDR3 protein. The sample records roughly 490,000 distinct CDR3 sequences, about 20% being singletons. Documented time point: persistent/refractory GD, antithyroid drugs over 5 years with positive TRAb. Extracted RNA from PBMCs served as the source of the TCR library. Investigators report Graves' disease was diagnosed under American Thyroid Association guidelines.

This clonotype was sampled from a female donor with Graves disease. The chain recombines TRBV29-1 with TRBJ2-5, with D possibly matching TRBD2 (5 bases). The sample here was peripheral blood mononuclear cells (PBMCs), taken when the disease was refractory, from a patient treated with antithyroid drugs. CDR3 nucleotide sequence: TGCAGCGTTGATTCGTCGGGGAGCCAAGAGACCCAGTACTTC. This sequence encodes CSVDSSGSQETQYF.